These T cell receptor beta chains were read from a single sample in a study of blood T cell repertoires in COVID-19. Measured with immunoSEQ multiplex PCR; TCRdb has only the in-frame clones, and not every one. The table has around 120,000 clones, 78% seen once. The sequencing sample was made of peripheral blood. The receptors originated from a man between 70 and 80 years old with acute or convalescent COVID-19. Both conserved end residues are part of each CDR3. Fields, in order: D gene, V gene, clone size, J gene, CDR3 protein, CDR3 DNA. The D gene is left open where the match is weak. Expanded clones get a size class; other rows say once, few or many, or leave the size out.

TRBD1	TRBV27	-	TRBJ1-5	CASSQDRGDSNQPQHF	TGTGCCAGCAGCCAGGACAGGGGCGATAGCAATCAGCCCCAGCATTTT
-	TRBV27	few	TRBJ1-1	CASSSRLTGRTEAFF	TGTGCCAGCAGTTCCAGACTCACAGGGAGAACTGAAGCTTTCTTT
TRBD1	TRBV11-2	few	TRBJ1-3	CASSWKTGPNTIYF	TGTGCCAGCAGCTGGAAGACAGGGCCAAACACCATATATTTT
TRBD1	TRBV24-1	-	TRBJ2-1	CATSDLTGNEQFF	TGTGCCACCAGTGACCTGACAGGGAATGAGCAGTTCTTC
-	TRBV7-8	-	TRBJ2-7	CASNLGQNTREQYF	TGTGCCAGCAACTTGGGCCAAAATACGAGAGAGCAGTACTTC
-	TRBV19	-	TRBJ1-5	CASSPTVGGQPQHF	TGTGCCAGTAGTCCTACTGTCGGGGGTCAGCCCCAGCATTTT
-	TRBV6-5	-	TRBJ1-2	CASSYDRNYGYTF	TGTGCCAGCAGTTACGACAGAAACTATGGCTACACCTTC
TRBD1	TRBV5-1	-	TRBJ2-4	CASSSGQAIKNIQYF	TGCGCCAGCAGTTCCGGACAGGCGATCAAAAACATTCAGTACTTC
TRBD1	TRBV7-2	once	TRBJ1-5	CASSSQGGHQPQHF	TGTGCCAGCAGCTCACAGGGGGGCCATCAGCCCCAGCATTTT
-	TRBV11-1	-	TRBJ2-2	CASSPPYQNTGELFF	TGTGCCAGCAGCCCCCCCTATCAGAACACCGGGGAGCTGTTTTTT
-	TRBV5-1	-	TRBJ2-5	CASSPVTGPQETQYF	TGCGCCAGCAGCCCGGTGACAGGCCCCCAAGAGACCCAGTACTTC
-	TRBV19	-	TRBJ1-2	CASMGGDYGYTF	TGTGCCAGTATGGGGGGAGACTATGGCTACACCTTC
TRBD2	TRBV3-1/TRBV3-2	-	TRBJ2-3	CASSQVRGLAVTDTQYF	TGTGCCAGCAGCCAAGTCCGCGGACTAGCGGTCACAGATACGCAGTATTTT
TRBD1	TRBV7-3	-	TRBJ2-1	CASSLSSRTGGAYNEQFF	TGTGCCAGCAGCTTAAGTTCTCGGACAGGGGGGGCCTACAATGAGCAGTTCTTC
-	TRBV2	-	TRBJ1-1	CASNRGGSTEAFF	TGTGCCAGCAATAGGGGGGGGAGTACTGAAGCTTTCTTT
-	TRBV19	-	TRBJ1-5	CASSQRRTQHF	TGTGCCAGTAGTCAGAGACGGACACAGCATTTT
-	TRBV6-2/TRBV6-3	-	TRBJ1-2	CASSSMQDGYTF	TGTGCCAGCAGCTCAATGCAGGATGGCTACACCTTC
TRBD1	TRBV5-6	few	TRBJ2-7	CASAERGQGARYEQYF	TGTGCCAGCGCGGAGAGGGGACAGGGGGCGAGGTACGAGCAGTACTTC
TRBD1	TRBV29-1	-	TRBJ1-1	CSIDRGEAFF	TGCAGCATTGACAGGGGAGAAGCTTTCTTT
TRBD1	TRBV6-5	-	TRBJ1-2	CASSLGQGTFGGYTF	TGTGCCAGCAGTTTGGGACAGGGCACTTTTGGCGGCTACACCTTC
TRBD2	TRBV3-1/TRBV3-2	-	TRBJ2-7	CASSLRLAGSYEQYF	TGTGCCAGCAGCCTAAGACTAGCGGGGTCCTACGAGCAGTACTTC
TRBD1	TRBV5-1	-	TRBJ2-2	CASSGNRGPAGELFF	TGCGCCAGCAGCGGGAACAGGGGGCCCGCCGGGGAGCTGTTTTTT
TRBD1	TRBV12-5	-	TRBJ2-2	CASGPGTGGTGELFF	TGTGCTAGTGGTCCCGGGACAGGCGGAACCGGGGAGCTGTTTTTT
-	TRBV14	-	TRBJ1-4	CASSQGASREKLFF	TGTGCCAGCAGCCAGGGGGCTAGTCGTGAAAAACTGTTTTTT